The present T cell receptor beta chain was sequenced within a study of early T cells in non-severe SARS-CoV-2 infection. At least ten counts were recorded for this clonotype. V dropped 10 bases and J dropped 2 bases, with 10 bases sitting between them. The CDR3 consists of 11 residues. CDR1 is SGHRS, CDR2 YFSETQ, per germline. Researchers tagged individual cDNA molecules with unique molecular identifiers. TCRdb re-called the 5' RACE reads with MiXCR, one entry per CDR3 protein. Here the sample spans more than 65,000 distinct CDR3 sequences, 13% being singletons. The sample was whole blood. The chain couples TRBV5-1 to TRBJ2-7; no clear D. The TCR originated in an adult who was a healthcare worker with PCR-confirmed SARS-CoV-2 infection or an uninfected control (not recorded which). Here the CDR3 DNA reads TGCGCCCCCTTGTGGGCCTACGAGCAGTACTTC. Encoded protein: CAPLWAYEQYF.